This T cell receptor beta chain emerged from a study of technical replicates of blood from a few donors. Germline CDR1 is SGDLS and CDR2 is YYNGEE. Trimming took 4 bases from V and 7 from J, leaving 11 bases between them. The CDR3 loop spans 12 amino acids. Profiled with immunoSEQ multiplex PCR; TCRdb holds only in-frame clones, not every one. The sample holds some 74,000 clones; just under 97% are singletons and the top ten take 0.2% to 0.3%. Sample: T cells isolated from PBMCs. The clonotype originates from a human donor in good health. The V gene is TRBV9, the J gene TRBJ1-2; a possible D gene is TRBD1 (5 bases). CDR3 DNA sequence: TGTGCCAGCAGCCGGGGGGGAGGTGGCTACACCTTC. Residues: CASSRGGGGYTF.